Presented here are 24 T cell receptor beta chains from one specimen sequenced in a study of T-cell reconstitution after alpha-beta-depleted transplantation in children. Preparation of the TCRbeta library involved a method that used unique molecular identifiers. One entry per CDR3 protein, called by TCRdb with MiXCR from the PCR reads. The table lists about 240,000 distinct CDR3 sequences, over 20% of them singletons. Material: PBMCs, obtained before TCRalphabeta/CD19-depleted stem cell transplant. These receptors originate from a girl aged 2-10 years with Fanconi anemia, due to receive a stem cell transplant.

For this clonotype: One junction end disagrees with the germline gene, perhaps due to a read error. The DNA for the CDR3 is TGCAGCGTTGACACTACATCGGGGCAGGGCGGCTTC. Translating gives CSVDTTSGQGGF. V gene TRBV29-1 combines with J gene TRBJ1-2; D is possibly TRBD1 (5 bases). The CDR3 has 12 residues. Germline CDR1 is SQVTM and CDR2 is ANQGSEA.

On this clonotype itself: With a much larger clone just one base away, this may be a read error. The rearrangement uses TRBV20-1 and TRBJ2-1; D could derive from TRBD1 or TRBD2 (5 bases each). The CDR3 is 14 residues long. Germline values: CDR1 DFQATT, CDR2 SNEGSKA (reference sequence). Trimming left V 4 bases short and J 11 bases short, with 21 bases between. The CDR3 nucleotides are TGCAGTGCTATCCCGCCGGGACGGCGGTCTAAGCAGTTCTTC. This codes for CSAIPPGRRSKQFF.

This clonotype was counted between two and nine times. V gene TRBV28 combines with J gene TRBJ2-7; the D gene is possibly TRBD2 (6 bases). This CDR3 is 15 amino acids long. Germline CDR1 MDHEN, CDR2 SYDVKM. V shed 1 base and J shed 5 bases, with 15 bases lying between them. CDR3 protein: CASSLSRSGVNEQYF. CDR3 nucleotide sequence: TGTGCCAGCAGTTTATCGCGATCGGGGGTCAACGAGCAGTACTTC.

The genes are TRBV7-2 and TRBJ1-2, with D uncertain. Per the germline V gene, CDR1 is SGHTA and CDR2 is FQGNSA. V lost 0 bases to trimming and J lost 7 bases, with 21 bases between them. The CDR3 runs to 17 residues. The DNA for the CDR3 is TGTGCCAGCAGCTTAGCGATGCCTCGAACGTCGCTCGGTGGCTACACCTTC. Its translation: CASSLAMPRTSLGGYTF.

In this sample, this clonotype turned up many times. V usage is TRBV20-1 and J usage is TRBJ2-1; D tentatively fits TRBD1 or TRBD2 (5 bases each). V was cut by 5 bases and J by 0 bases, with 11 bases left in between. This CDR3 region has 14 residues. Germline assignment: CDR1 DFQATT and CDR2 SNEGSKA (reference sequence). This CDR3 reads CSAWGPSSYNEQFF. The CDR3 nucleotides read TGCAGTGCTTGGGGACCGAGCTCCTACAATGAGCAGTTCTTC.

This clonotype was found a few times. The V and J genes are TRBV29-1 and TRBJ2-7; TRBD1 matches at 7 bases. CDR3 length equals 13 residues. CDR1 and CDR2 (germline): SQVTM, ANQGSEA. The trim removed 7 bases at V and 1 base at J, leaving 7 bases unmatched. The CDR3 region has the DNA TGCAGCGCTCTGGGACAGTCTTCCTACGAGCAGTACTTC. It yields the protein CSALGQSSYEQYF.

The count of this clonotype is one. The J gene is TRBJ2-7, the V gene TRBV20-1, with D possibly being TRBD2 (5 bases). The CDR3 runs to 15 residues. The germline gives CDR1 DFQATT, CDR2 SNEGSKA (reference sequence). Trimming removed 0 bases from V and 0 bases from J, with 12 bases in between. The CDR3 DNA reads TGCAGTGCTAGAGATCACCACGGGGACTCCTACGAGCAGTACTTC. Protein product: CSARDHHGDSYEQYF.

This clonotype occurred a few times. V and J are TRBV5-1 and TRBJ2-3; 11 nucleotides align to TRBD2. From germline, CDR1 is SGHRS and CDR2 YFSETQ. CDR3 size: 17 residues. J lost 2 bases, V lost 4 bases, and 9 bases had no gene match. This CDR3 is CASSSRLAGYFTDTQYF. The CDR3 coding sequence is TGCGCCAGCAGCAGCCGACTAGCGGGGTATTTCACAGATACGCAGTATTTT.

This clonotype has at least ten counts. This rearrangement joins TRBV14 to TRBJ2-1; TRBD2 matches at 10 bases. The CDR3 contains 16 residues. J was trimmed by 8 bases and V by 3 bases; bases with no gene match: 10. Germline V gives CDR1 SGHDN, CDR2 FVKESK. The CDR3 sequence is CASSHGLAGVLDEQFF. For the CDR3, the DNA is TGTGCCAGCAGCCATGGTCTAGCGGGAGTACTCGATGAGCAGTTCTTC.

This clonotype was observed many times. CDR3 sequence: CSARDRANNQPQHF. CDR3 sequence (DNA): TGCAGTGCTAGAGATCGGGCTAACAATCAGCCCCAGCATTTT. The chain joins TRBV20-1 to TRBJ1-5; D is ambiguous. Looked up from germline, CDR1 is DFQATT and CDR2 is SNEGSKA (reference sequence). V lost 0 bases, J lost 3 bases, and 9 bases lay in between. This CDR3 contains 14 residues.

The table lists this clonotype with many counts. The V call is TRBV29-1, the J call TRBJ2-2; 9 positions agree with TRBD2. Germline lookup yields CDR1 SQVTM and CDR2 ANQGSEA. The CDR3 is 12 residues long. V gave up 7 bases and J gave up 8 bases; unmatched junction bases: 5. The chain's CDR3 is CSARLAEGELFF. In DNA, the CDR3 is TGCAGCGCCCGACTAGCGGAAGGGGAGCTGTTTTTT.

This clonotype was detected a few times. The genes are TRBV6-1 and TRBJ2-2; 8 bases align to TRBD1. This CDR3 is built from 16 residues. J gave up 6 bases and V 6 bases, and 12 bases lay outside the gene matches. The V gene's germline CDR1 is MNHNS and CDR2 SASEGT. The CDR3 DNA is TGTGCCAGCAGGACAGGGGCTAGCGTCTCGTCCGGGGAGCTGTTTTTT. This gives the protein CASRTGASVSSGELFF.

This clonotype was counted only a few times. The chain joins TRBV7-9 to TRBJ2-5; 10 positions match TRBD2. This CDR3 contains 16 residues. Per germline, CDR1 SEHNR and CDR2 FQNEAQ (reference sequence). The trim removed 4 bases at V and 5 bases at J, leaving 10 bases unmatched. The CDR3 sequence is CASSSALAGGSETQYF. In DNA, the CDR3 is TGTGCCAGCAGCTCCGCCTTAGCGGGGGGATCGGAGACCCAGTACTTC.

The CDR3 nucleotides read TGTGCCAGCAGTGAAGTGCGGGGGGGACACAATGAGCAGTTCTTC. This encodes CASSEVRGGHNEQFF. V is TRBV2 and J is TRBJ2-1; TRBD2 agrees at 9 bases. Germline V gives CDR1 SNHLY, CDR2 FYNNEI. Germline trimming cut 1 base from V and 5 bases from J; bases unmatched to any gene: 3. This CDR3 comprises 15 residues.

The chain links TRBV27 to TRBJ2-7; TRBD2 aligns across 11 bases. Germline-derived CDR1 and CDR2 are MNHEY and SMNVEV (reference sequence). This CDR3 spans 16 amino acids. Losses at the gene ends were 2 bases for V and 5 bases for J; bases not matched to a gene: 8. The CDR3 DNA follows: TGTGCCAGCAGTTTAAGGCGACTAGCGGGAAGGAACGAGCAGTACTTC. Translating gives CASSLRRLAGRNEQYF.

The table lists this clonotype with many counts. The CDR3 protein is CASSFLAGSVGTDTQYF. The CDR3 nucleotides read TGTGCCAGCAGTTTTCTAGCGGGGTCCGTCGGCACAGATACGCAGTATTTT. The chain recombines TRBV12-3 or TRBV12-4 with TRBJ2-3; 9 nucleotides align to TRBD2. The CDR3 is 17 amino acids. The V gene end was trimmed by 3 bases and the J gene end by 1 base; junction bases not matched to a gene: 8.

This clonotype was counted a few times. The chain combines TRBV9 with TRBJ2-3, with 14 positions matching TRBD2. V gave up 2 bases and J gave up 4 bases; unmatched junction bases: 12. Germline CDR1 SGDLS, CDR2 YYNGEE. This CDR3 spans 19 amino acids. The CDR3, as DNA: TGTGCCAGCAGCGTTGGGACTAGCGGGAGATTTGCTAACGCAGATACGCAGTATTTT. Amino acids: CASSVGTSGRFANADTQYF.

This clonotype was counted many times. This chain uses TRBV20-1 with TRBJ2-7, with TRBD2 matching over 7 bases. In germline, CDR1 is DFQATT, CDR2 SNEGSKA (reference sequence). Trimming at V came to 5 bases and at J to 7 bases, leaving 14 bases not matched to a gene. The CDR3 has 14 amino acids. The CDR3 region has the DNA TGCAGTGCTCCATCGGGCGGGAGATTGTGGGAGCAGTACTTC. This codes for CSAPSGGRLWEQYF.

This clonotype was seen a single time. The J gene is TRBJ2-3, the V gene TRBV20-1, with a possible D match to TRBD1 (5 bases). The CDR3 length is 13 residues. Deletions cut 3 bases from V and 5 bases from J, with 12 bases between. Germline CDR1 and CDR2: DFQATT and SNEGSKA (reference sequence). CDR3 residues: CSASGPTGDTQYF. DNA of the CDR3: TGCAGTGCTAGTGGACCAACAGGAGATACGCAGTATTTT.

In its sample, this clonotype was seen many times. CDR3 region: CASTGTSSYEQYF. CDR3 nucleotide sequence: TGTGCCAGTACCGGGACTAGCTCCTACGAGCAGTACTTC. This chain links TRBV2 with TRBJ2-7; 8 nucleotides align to TRBD2. The CDR3 covers 13 residues. Trimming cost V 9 bases and J 0 bases; bases outside gene matches: 4. The V gene's germline CDR1 is SNHLY and CDR2 FYNNEI.

This clonotype showed up just a few times. This chain links TRBV20-1 with TRBJ2-7; 15 bases agree with TRBD2. Germline loops: CDR1 DFQATT, CDR2 SNEGSKA (reference sequence). This CDR3 spans 16 amino acids. The V segment lost 5 bases and the J segment 0 bases; nucleotides outside the gene matches: 5. The CDR3 region has the DNA TGCAGTGCTCCGGGACTAGCGGGGGGTAGCTCCTACGAGCAGTACTTC. Translation gives CSAPGLAGGSSYEQYF.

This clonotype showed up many times. V usage is TRBV7-6 and J usage is TRBJ2-3; 9 bases fit TRBD2. In germline, CDR1 is SGHVS, CDR2 FNYEAQ. V lost 1 base, J lost 2 bases, and 4 bases stayed unmatched. CDR3 length: 16 amino acids. The CDR3 nucleotides are TGTGCCAGCAGCTTAGTGACTAGCGGATCCACAGATACGCAGTATTTT. Translated: CASSLVTSGSTDTQYF.

This clonotype was detected ten times or more. V and J are TRBV10-3 and TRBJ2-7, with 7 bases lining up with TRBD2. V lost 0 bases and J lost 2; bases outside the gene matches: 1. CDR1 ENHRY and CDR2 SYGVKD come from the germline V gene. CDR3 length equals 14 residues. This chain's CDR3 is CAISESGTTYEQYF. The DNA of the CDR3 is TGTGCCATCAGTGAGTCAGGGACTACCTACGAGCAGTACTTC.

DNA of the CDR3: TGCAGTGCTAGAGGCGGACCCCTGAACACTGAAGCTTTCTTT. This codes for CSARGGPLNTEAFF. The rearrangement links TRBV20-1 to TRBJ1-1, with D hard to call. Trimming took 1 base from V and 0 from J, leaving 9 bases between them. The germline V gene encodes CDR1 DFQATT and CDR2 SNEGSKA (reference sequence). The CDR3 loop spans 14 amino acids.